These 8 T cell receptor beta chains were all obtained from the same sample, sequenced in a study of blood T cell repertoires in COVID-19. Generated by immunoSEQ multiplex PCR, the TCRdb table keeps only in-frame clones and is missing some. Of under 150,000 clones in the sample, over 60% were seen once. The sequenced sample consisted of peripheral blood. The receptors originated from a woman at least 80 years old with active or convalescent COVID-19.

Of note for this clone: Within the sample, other DNA sequences also encode this same CDR3. The chain has TRBV5-4 and TRBJ1-1; D possibly corresponds to TRBD1 (5 bases). The CDR3 loop spans 15 amino acids. From germline, CDR1 is SGHNT and CDR2 YYREEE (reference sequence). Trimming took off 0 bases at V and 1 base at J, with 10 bases between the two ends. The CDR3 spells CASSLARGGNTEAFF. CDR3 sequence (DNA): TGTGCCAGCAGCTTGGCTCGCGGGGGGAACACTGAAGCTTTCTTT.

J is TRBJ1-6 and V is TRBV10-3, with TRBD1 as a possible D gene (6 bases). The germline CDR1 and CDR2 sequences are ENHRY and SYGVKD. Trimming removed 6 bases from V and 5 bases from J, with 8 bases in between. The CDR3 covers 13 residues. The CDR3 spells CAIRDRDNSPLHF. CDR3 nucleotides: TGTGCCATCAGGGACAGAGATAATTCACCCCTCCACTTT.

The V and J genes are TRBV6-5 and TRBJ2-2; D gene uncertain. The CDR3 is made up of 11 amino acids. The V gene's germline CDR1 is MNHEY and CDR2 SVGAGI. V was shortened by 4 bases and J by 7 bases, with 4 bases between the two germline ends. CDR3 in amino acids: CASSSYGELFF. In nucleotides, the CDR3 is TGTGCCAGCAGTTCTTACGGGGAGCTGTTTTTT.

This clone was seen at least ten times. The chain links TRBV5-6 to TRBJ2-2; 14 bases are shared with TRBD2. This CDR3 has 18 amino acids. From germline, CDR1 is SGHDT and CDR2 YYEEEE. The V segment lost 6 bases and the J segment 1 base; nucleotides outside the gene matches: 8. The CDR3 DNA sequence: TGTGCCAGCACCGTCCCGGGACTAGCGGGGGTGAACACCGGGGAGCTGTTTTTT. Translating it yields CASTVPGLAGVNTGELFF.

A few counts support this clone. V and J are TRBV28 and TRBJ2-3; 12 bases map to TRBD2. Germline CDR1 is MDHEN and CDR2 is SYDVKM. The junction had 6 bases not matched to a gene; V was cut back by 3 bases and J by 2 bases. The CDR3 runs 17 residues. CDR3 DNA sequence: TGTGCCAGCAGTTTTCACGGACTAGCGGGGATCACAGATACGCAGTATTTT. As protein: CASSFHGLAGITDTQYF.

This chain connects TRBV2 to TRBJ1-5; D unclear. The germline V gene has CDR1 SNHLY and CDR2 FYNNEI. The V gene lost 3 bases and the J gene lost 0 bases, with 9 bases spanning the gap. This CDR3 has 15 residues. CDR3: CASSDLDYSNQPQHF. CDR3 nucleotide sequence: TGTGCCAGCAGTGATTTAGACTATAGCAATCAGCCCCAGCATTTT. The whole variable domain, remainder taken from reference TRBV2 and TRBJ1-5, is EPEVTQTPSHQVTQMGQEVILRCVPISNHLYFYWYRQILGQKVEFLVSFYNNEISEKSEIFDDQFSVERPDGSNFTLKIRSTKLEDSAMYFCASSDLDYSNQPQHFGDGTRLSIL.

V gene TRBV5-1 combines with J gene TRBJ2-2; D is undetermined. The V end lost 5 bases, the J end lost 0 bases, and 14 bases lay between the germline ends. The germline gives CDR1 SGHRS, CDR2 YFSETQ. The CDR3 covers 16 residues. The CDR3 loop reads CASSRSGFTNTGELFF. The DNA for the CDR3 is TGCGCCAGCAGTAGGAGTGGGTTTACGAACACCGGGGAGCTGTTTTTT.

The chain is built from TRBV7-3 and TRBJ1-6; D possibly corresponds to TRBD1 (6 bases). The CDR3 extends over 15 amino acids. V dropped 5 bases and J dropped 9 bases, with 17 bases sitting between them. Looked up from germline, CDR1 is SGHTA and CDR2 is FQGTGA. Here the CDR3 DNA reads TGTGCCAGCAGCGCCCAAGGCAGGGGATCTTCACCCCTCCACTTT. Translated: CASSAQGRGSSPLHF. The whole variable domain, filled in from reference TRBV7-3 and TRBJ1-6, reads GAGVSQTPSNKVTEKGKYVELRCDPISGHTALYWYRQSLGQGPEFLIYFQGTGAADDSGLPNDRFFAVRPEGSVSTLKIQRTERGDSAVYLCASSAQGRGSSPLHFGNGTRLTVT.